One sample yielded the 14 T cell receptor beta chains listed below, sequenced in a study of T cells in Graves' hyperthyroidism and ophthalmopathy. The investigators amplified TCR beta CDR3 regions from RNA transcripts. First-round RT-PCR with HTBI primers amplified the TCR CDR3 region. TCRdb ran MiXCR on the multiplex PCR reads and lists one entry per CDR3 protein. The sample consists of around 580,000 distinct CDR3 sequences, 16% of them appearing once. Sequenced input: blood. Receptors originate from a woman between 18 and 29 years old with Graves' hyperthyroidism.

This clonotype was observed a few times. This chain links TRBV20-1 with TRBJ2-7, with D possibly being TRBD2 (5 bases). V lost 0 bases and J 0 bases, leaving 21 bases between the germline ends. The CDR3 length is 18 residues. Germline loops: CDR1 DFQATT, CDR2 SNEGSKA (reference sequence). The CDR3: CSARDSGRVLSSSYEQYF. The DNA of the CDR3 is TGCAGTGCTAGAGATAGTGGGCGGGTACTGTCAAGCTCCTACGAGCAGTACTTC.

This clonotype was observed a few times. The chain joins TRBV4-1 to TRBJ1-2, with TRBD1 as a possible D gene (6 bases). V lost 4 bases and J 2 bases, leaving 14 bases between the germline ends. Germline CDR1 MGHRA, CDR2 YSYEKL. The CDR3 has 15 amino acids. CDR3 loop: CASSPEGGTNYGYTF. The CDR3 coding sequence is TGCGCCAGCAGCCCAGAGGGGGGGACCAACTATGGCTACACCTTC.

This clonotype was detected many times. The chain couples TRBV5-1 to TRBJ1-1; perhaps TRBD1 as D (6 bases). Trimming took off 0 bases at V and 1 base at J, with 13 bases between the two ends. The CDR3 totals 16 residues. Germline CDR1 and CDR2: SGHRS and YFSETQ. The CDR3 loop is CASSLVAGAKNTEAFF. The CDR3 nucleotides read TGCGCCAGCAGCTTGGTTGCAGGGGCGAAGAACACTGAAGCTTTCTTT.

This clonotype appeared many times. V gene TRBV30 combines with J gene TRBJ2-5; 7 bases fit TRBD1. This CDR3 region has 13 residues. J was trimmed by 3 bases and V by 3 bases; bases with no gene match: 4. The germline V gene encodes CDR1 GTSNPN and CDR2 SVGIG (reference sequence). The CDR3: CAWSHGTEETQYF. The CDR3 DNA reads TGTGCCTGGAGCCACGGGACAGAAGAGACCCAGTACTTC.

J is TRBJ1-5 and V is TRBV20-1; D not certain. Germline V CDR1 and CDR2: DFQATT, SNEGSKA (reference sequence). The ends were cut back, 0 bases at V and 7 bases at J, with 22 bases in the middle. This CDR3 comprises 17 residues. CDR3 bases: TGCAGTGCTAGAGATACTAGTAGGAGGACGGCAGGACAGCCCCAGCATTTT. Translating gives CSARDTSRRTAGQPQHF.

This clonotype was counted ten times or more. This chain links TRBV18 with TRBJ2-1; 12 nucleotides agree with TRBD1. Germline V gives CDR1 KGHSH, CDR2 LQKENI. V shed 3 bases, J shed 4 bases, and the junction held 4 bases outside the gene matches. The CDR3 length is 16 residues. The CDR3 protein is CASSPLGQGAYNEQFF. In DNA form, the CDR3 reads TGTGCCAGCTCACCGTTGGGACAGGGGGCTTACAATGAGCAGTTCTTC. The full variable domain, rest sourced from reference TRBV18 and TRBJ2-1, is NAGVMQNPRHLVRRRGQEARLRCSPMKGHSHVYWYRQLPEEGLKFMVYLQKENIIDESGMPKERFSAEFPKEGPSILRIQQVVRGDSAAYFCASSPLGQGAYNEQFFGPGTRLTVL.

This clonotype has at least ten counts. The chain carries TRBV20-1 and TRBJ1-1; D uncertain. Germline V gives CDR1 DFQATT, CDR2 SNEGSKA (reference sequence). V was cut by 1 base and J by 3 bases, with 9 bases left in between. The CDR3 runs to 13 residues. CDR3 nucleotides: TGCAGTGCTAGAGGGCAGAAGGACACTGAAGCTTTCTTT. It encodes CSARGQKDTEAFF.

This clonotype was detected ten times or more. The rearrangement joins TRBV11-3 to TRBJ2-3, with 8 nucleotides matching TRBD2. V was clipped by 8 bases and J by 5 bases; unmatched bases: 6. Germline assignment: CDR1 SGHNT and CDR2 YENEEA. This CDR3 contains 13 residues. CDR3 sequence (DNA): TGTGCCAGCGGGGAGCGGGGGAAAGATACGCAGTATTTT. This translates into CASGERGKDTQYF.

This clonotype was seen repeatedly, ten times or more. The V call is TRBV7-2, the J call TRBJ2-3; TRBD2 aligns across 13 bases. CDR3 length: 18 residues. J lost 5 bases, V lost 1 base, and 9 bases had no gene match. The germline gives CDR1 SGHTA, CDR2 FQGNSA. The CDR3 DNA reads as TGTGCCAGCAGCTTAGTGGCACTAGCGGGGGGGAGGGGAGATACGCAGTATTTT. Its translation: CASSLVALAGGRGDTQYF.

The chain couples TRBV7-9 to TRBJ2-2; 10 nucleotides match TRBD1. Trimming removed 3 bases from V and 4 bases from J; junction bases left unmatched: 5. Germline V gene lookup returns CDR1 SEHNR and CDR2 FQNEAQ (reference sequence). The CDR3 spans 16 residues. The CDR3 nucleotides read TGTGCCAGCAGCTTCCCCGGGACAGGGGCCACCGGGGAGCTGTTTTTT. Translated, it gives CASSFPGTGATGELFF. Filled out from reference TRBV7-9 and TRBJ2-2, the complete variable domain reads DTGVSQNPRHKITKRGQNVTFRCDPISEHNRLYWYRQTLGQGPEFLTYFQNEAQLEKSRLLSDRFSAERPKGSFSTLEIQRTEQGDSAMYLCASSFPGTGATGELFFGEGSRLTVL.

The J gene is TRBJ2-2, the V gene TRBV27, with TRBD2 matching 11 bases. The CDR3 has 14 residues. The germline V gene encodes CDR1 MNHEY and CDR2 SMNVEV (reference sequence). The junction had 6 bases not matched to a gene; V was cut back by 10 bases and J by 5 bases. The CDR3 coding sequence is TGTGCCACACGAACTAGCGGGAGTACCGGGGAGCTGTTTTTT. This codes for CATRTSGSTGELFF.

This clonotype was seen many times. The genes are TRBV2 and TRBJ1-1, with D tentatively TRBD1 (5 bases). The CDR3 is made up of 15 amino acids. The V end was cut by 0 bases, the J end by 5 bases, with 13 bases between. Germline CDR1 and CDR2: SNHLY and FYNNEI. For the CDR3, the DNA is TGTGCCAGCAGTGAAGCGGGACGGGTCTATACTGAAGCTTTCTTT. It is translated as CASSEAGRVYTEAFF.

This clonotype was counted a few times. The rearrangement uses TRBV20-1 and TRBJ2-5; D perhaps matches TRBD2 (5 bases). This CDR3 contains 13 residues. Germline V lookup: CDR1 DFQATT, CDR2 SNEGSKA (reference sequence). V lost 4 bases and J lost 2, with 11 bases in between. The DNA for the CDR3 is TGCAGTGCTATCCCGGGATCTCAAGAGACCCAGTACTTC. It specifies CSAIPGSQETQYF.

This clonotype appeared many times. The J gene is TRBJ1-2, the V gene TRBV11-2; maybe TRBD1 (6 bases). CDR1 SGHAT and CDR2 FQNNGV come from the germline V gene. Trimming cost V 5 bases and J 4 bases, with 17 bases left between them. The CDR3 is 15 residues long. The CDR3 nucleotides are TGTGCCAGCAGCACCCTCAGGGGTGGCCTCTATGGCTACACCTTC. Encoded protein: CASSTLRGGLYGYTF.